This T cell receptor beta chain is drawn from a study of T cells after yellow fever vaccination. TCRdb reprocessed the 5' RACE reads via MiXCR and lists one record per CDR3 protein. The table lists 250,000 to 300,000 distinct CDR3 sequences, around 10% of them singletons, with 3% to 4% in the top ten. This CDR3 is built from 13 residues. Germline V gene data show CDR1 as DFQATT and CDR2 as SNEGSKA (reference sequence). Trimming took 7 bases from V and 6 from J, leaving 18 bases between them. This clonotype was seen a few times. This receptor was taken from a man aged 18 to 30 who received the YFV17D yellow fever vaccine. The chain has TRBV20-1 and TRBJ1-2; D not certain. Material: CD4+ T cells sorted from PBMCs, obtained 5 days after the yellow fever booster vaccination. The CDR3 spells CSVGSANTNGYTF. The CDR3 bases are TGCAGTGTCGGGTCGGCGAATACGAATGGCTACACCTTC.